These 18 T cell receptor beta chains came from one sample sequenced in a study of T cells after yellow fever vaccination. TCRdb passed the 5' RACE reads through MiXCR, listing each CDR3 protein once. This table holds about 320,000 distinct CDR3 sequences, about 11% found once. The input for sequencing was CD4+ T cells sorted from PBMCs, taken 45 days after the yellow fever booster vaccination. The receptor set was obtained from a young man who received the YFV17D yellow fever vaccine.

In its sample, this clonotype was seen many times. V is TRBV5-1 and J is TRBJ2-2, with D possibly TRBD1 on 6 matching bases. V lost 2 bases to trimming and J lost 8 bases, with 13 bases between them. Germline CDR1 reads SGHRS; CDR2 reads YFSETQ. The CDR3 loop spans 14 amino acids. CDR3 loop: CASSFGQQRGELFF. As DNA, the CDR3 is TGCGCCAGCAGCTTTGGACAGCAACGAGGGGAGCTGTTTTTT.

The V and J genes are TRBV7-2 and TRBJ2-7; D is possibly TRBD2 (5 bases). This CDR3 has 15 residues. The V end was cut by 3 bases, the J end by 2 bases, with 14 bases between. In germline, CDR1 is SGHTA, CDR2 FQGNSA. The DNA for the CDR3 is TGTGCCAGCAGCTTCCCCTGGGCGGGTACCTACGAGCAGTACTTC. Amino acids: CASSFPWAGTYEQYF.

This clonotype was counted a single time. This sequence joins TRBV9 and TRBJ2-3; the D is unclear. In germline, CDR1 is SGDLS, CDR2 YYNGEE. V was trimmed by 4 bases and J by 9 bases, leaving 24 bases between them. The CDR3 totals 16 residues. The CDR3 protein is CASSPNTGRNPITQYF. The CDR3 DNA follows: TGTGCCAGCAGCCCCAACACCGGCAGAAATCCTATAACGCAGTATTTT.

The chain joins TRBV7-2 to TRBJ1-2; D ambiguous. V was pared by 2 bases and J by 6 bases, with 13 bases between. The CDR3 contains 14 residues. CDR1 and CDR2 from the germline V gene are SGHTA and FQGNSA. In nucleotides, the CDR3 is TGTGCCAGCAGCTTATCACCCTTTGGCGATGGCTACACCTTC. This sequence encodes CASSLSPFGDGYTF.

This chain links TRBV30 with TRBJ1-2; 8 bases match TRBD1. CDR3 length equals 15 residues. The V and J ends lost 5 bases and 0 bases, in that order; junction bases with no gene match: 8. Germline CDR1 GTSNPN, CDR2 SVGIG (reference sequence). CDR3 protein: CAWGPGGISNYGYTF. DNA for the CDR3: TGTGCCTGGGGGCCAGGGGGCATTTCTAACTATGGCTACACCTTC. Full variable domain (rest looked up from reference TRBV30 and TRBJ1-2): SQTIHQWPATLVQPVGSPLSLECTVEGTSNPNLYWYRQAAGRGLQLLFYSVGIGQISSEVPQNLSASRPQDRQFILSSKKLLLSDSGFYLCAWGPGGISNYGYTFGSGTRLTVV.

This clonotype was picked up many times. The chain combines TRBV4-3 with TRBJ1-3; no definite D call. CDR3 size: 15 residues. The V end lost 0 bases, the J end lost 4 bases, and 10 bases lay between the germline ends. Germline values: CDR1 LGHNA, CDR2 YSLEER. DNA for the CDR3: TGCGCCAGCAGCCAAGATCCAGGAGTAGGAAACACCATATATTTT. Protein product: CASSQDPGVGNTIYF.

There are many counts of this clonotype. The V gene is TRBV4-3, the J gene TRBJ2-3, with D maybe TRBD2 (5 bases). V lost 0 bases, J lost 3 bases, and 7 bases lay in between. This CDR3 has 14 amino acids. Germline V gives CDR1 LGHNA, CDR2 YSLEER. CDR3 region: CASSQELETDTQYF. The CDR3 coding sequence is TGCGCCAGCAGCCAAGAACTAGAAACAGATACGCAGTATTTT.

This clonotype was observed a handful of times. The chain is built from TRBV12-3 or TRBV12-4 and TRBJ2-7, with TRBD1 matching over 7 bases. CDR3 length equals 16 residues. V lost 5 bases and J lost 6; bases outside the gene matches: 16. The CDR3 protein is CASSLGQGQAAFEQYF. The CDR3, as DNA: TGTGCCAGCAGTCTAGGGCAAGGACAGGCCGCCTTCGAGCAGTACTTC.

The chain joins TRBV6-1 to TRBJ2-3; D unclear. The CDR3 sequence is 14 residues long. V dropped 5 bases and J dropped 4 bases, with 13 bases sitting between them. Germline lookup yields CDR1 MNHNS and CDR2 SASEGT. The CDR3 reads CASSRSPEADTQYF. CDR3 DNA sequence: TGTGCCAGCAGTAGGTCTCCCGAGGCAGATACGCAGTATTTT.

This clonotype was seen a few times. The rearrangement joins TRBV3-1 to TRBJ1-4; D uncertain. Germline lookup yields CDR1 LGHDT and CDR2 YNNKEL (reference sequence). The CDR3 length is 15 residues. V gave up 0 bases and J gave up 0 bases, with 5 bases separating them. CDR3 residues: CASSQDVATNEKLFF. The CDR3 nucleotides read TGTGCCAGCAGCCAAGACGTTGCAACTAATGAAAAACTGTTTTTT.

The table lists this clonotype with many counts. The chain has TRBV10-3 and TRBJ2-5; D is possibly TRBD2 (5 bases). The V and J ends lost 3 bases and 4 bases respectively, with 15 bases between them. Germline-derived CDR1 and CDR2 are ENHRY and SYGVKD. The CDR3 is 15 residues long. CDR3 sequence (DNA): TGTGCCATCAGTGACTCCACGGCGGGTGGAGAGACCCAGTACTTC. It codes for CAISDSTAGGETQYF.

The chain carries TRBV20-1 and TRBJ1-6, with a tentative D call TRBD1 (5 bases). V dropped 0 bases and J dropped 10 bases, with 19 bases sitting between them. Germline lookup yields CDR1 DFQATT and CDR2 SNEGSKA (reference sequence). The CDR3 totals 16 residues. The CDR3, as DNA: TGCAGTGCTAGAGATCCGAGGGGCCACGAGAGCTCACCCCTCCACTTT. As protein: CSARDPRGHESSPLHF.

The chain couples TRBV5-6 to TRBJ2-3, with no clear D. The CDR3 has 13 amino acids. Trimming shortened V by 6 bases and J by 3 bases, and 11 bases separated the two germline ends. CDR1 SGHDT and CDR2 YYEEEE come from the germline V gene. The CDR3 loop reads CASTRDRTDTQYF. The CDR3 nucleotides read TGTGCCAGCACCCGAGATAGGACAGATACGCAGTATTTT.

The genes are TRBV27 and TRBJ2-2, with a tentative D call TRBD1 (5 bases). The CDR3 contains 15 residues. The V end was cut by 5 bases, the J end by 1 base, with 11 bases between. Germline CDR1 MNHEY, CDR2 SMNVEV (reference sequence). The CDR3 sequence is CASSVTELNTGELFF. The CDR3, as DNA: TGTGCCAGCAGTGTGACAGAACTGAACACCGGGGAGCTGTTTTTT.

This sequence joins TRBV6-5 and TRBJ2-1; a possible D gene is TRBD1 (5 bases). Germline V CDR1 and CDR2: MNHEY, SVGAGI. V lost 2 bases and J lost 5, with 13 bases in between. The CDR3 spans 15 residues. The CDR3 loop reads CASSYLSTGNNEQFF. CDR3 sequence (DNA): TGTGCCAGCAGTTACCTCTCCACAGGTAACAATGAGCAGTTCTTC.

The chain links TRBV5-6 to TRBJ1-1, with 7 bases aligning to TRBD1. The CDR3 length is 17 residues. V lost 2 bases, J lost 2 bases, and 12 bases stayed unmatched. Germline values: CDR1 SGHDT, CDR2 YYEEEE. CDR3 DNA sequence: TGTGCCAGCAGCTTCGTCTCAACCGGGACAGACAACACTGAAGCTTTCTTT. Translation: CASSFVSTGTDNTEAFF.

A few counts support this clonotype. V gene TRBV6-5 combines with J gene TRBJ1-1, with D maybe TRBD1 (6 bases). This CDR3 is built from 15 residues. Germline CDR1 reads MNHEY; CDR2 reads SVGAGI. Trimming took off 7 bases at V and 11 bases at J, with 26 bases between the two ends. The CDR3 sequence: CASITKDSYHFGAFF. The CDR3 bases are TGTGCCAGCATTACTAAGGACAGCTATCACTTCGGTGCTTTCTTT.

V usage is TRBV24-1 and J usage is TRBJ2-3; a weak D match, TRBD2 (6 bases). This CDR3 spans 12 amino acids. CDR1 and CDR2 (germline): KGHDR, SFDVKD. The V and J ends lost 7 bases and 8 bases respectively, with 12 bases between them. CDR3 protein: CATSNSGSTQYF. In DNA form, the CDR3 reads TGTGCCACCAGCAACTCCGGGAGTACGCAGTATTTT.